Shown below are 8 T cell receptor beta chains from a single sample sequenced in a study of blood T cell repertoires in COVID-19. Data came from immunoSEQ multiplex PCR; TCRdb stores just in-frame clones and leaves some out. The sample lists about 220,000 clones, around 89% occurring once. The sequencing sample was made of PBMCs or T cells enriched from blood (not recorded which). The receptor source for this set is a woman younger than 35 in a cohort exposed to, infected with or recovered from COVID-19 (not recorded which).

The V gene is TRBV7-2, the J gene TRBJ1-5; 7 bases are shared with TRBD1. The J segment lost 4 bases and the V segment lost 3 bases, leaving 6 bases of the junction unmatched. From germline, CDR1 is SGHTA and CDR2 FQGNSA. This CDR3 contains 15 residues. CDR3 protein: CASSLWTGENQPQHF. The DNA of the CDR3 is TGTGCCAGCAGCTTGTGGACAGGCGAGAATCAGCCCCAGCATTTT.

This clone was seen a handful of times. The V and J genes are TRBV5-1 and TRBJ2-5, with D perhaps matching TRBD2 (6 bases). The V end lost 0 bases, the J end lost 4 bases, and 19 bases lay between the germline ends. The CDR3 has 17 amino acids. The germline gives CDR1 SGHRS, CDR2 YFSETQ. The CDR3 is CASSLVPGSNGGETQYF. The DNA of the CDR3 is TGCGCCAGCAGCTTGGTCCCGGGGAGTAACGGGGGAGAGACCCAGTACTTC.

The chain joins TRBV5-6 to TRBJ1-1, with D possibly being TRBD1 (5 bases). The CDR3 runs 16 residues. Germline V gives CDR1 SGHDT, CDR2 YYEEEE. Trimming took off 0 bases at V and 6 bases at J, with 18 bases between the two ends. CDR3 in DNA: TGTGCCAGCAGCTTGGTCGGTGTCGGTGGACACCCTGAAGCTTTCTTT. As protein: CASSLVGVGGHPEAFF. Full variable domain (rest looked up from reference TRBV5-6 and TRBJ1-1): DAGVTQSPTHLIKTRGQQVTLRCSPKSGHDTVSWYQQALGQGPQFIFQYYEEEERQRGNFPDRFSGHQFPNYSSELNVNALLLGDSALYLCASSLVGVGGHPEAFFGQGTRLTVV.

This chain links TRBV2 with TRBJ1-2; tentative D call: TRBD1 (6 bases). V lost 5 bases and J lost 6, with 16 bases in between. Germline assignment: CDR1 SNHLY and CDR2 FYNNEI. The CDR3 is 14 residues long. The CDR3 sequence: CASSLGAGADGYTF. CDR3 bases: TGTGCCAGCAGTTTGGGGGCAGGTGCCGATGGCTACACCTTC.

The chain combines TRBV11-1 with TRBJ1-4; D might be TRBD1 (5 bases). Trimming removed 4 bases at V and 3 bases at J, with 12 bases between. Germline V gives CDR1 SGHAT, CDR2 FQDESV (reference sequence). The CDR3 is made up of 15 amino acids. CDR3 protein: CASSYSGGANEKLFF. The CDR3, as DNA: TGTGCCAGCAGCTACTCCGGGGGTGCTAATGAAAAACTGTTTTTT.

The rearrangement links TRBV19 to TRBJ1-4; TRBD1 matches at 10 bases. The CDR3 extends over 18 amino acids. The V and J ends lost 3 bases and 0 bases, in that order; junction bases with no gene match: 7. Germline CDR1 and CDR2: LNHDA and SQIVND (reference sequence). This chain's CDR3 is CASSISGQGEATNEKLFF. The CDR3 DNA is TGTGCCAGTAGTATCTCCGGACAGGGGGAAGCAACTAATGAAAAACTGTTTTTT. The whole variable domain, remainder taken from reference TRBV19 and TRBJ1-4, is DGGITQSPKYLFRKEGQNVTLSCEQNLNHDAMYWYRQDPGQGLRLIYYSQIVNDFQKGDIAEGYSVSREKKESFPLTVTSAQKNPTAFYLCASSISGQGEATNEKLFFGSGTQLSVL.

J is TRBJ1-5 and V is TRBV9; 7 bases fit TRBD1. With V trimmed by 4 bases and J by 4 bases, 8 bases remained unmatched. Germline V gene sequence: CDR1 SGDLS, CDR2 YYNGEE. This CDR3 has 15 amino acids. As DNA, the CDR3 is TGTGCCAGCAGCCAAGGTTCAGGGGGGAATCAGCCCCAGCATTTT. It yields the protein CASSQGSGGNQPQHF.

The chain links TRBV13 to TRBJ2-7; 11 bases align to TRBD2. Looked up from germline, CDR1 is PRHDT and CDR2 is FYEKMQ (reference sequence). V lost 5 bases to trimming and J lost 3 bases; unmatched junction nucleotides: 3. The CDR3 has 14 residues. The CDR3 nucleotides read TGTGCCAGCAGCGACACTAGCGGGGGCTACGAGCAGTACTTC. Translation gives CASSDTSGGYEQYF.